Below are 22 T cell receptor beta chains sequenced from a single sample in a study of T cells in Graves' hyperthyroidism and ophthalmopathy (dated by TCRdb to the late 2010s). The library was generated by multiplex PCR. Reads for this sample came from an Illumina HiSeq 2000. TCR beta CDR3 regions were amplified from RNA transcripts. A first-round RT-PCR of the TCR CDR3 used the HTBI primer set with the Qiagen OneStep RT-PCR kit. Clones were called with MiXCR by TCRdb after fastp trimmed the public reads at Q25, and only in-frame beta chains were retained. When rows share a CDR3 protein, they turn into one entry using the most common DNA and genes. For this sample the table gives about 380,000 distinct CDR3 sequences, of which approximately 18% were detected only once. The ten largest clones take up over 35% of the sample. The sequenced material came from blood. The source of these receptors is a man younger than 30 with Graves' ophthalmopathy.

Ten or more counts support this clonotype. The chain has TRBV18 and TRBJ2-5; D is unclear. The germline V gene has CDR1 KGHSH and CDR2 LQKENI. V was trimmed by 4 bases and J by 11 bases, leaving 14 bases between them. There are 12 residues in the CDR3. The DNA of the CDR3 is TGTGCCAGCTCACTTAACATCGCTCCACAGTACTTC. It codes for CASSLNIAPQYF.

A few counts support this clonotype. The chain couples TRBV12-3 or TRBV12-4 to TRBJ2-5; D is uncertain. This CDR3 is 13 amino acids long. With 3 bases removed from V and 0 bases from J, the gap between germline ends came to 5 bases. The CDR3 DNA sequence: TGTGCCAGCAGTTTCAGAAACCAAGAGACCCAGTACTTC. This codes for CASSFRNQETQYF.

This chain joins TRBV5-1 and TRBJ2-7; 8 nucleotides align to TRBD2. This CDR3 contains 15 residues. The germline gives CDR1 SGHRS, CDR2 YFSETQ. V trimming: 0 bases; J trimming: 3 bases; junction bases outside the gene matches: 5. The CDR3 nucleotides are TGCGCCAGCAGCTTGGGTCGGACTAGCAGCTACGAGCAGTACTTC. As protein: CASSLGRTSSYEQYF.

This clonotype was counted many times. The V gene is TRBV20-1, the J gene TRBJ1-5, with unresolved D. CDR3 size: 12 residues. Trimming left V 3 bases short and J 5 bases short, with 8 bases between. CDR1 and CDR2 from the germline V gene are DFQATT and SNEGSKA (reference sequence). CDR3 region: CSARREDQPQHF. For the CDR3, the DNA is TGCAGTGCTAGGAGGGAGGATCAGCCCCAGCATTTT.

The chain joins TRBV9 to TRBJ2-3; TRBD2 matches at 11 bases. The V gene's germline CDR1 is SGDLS and CDR2 YYNGEE. The CDR3 is 15 amino acids. J was trimmed by 8 bases and V by 7 bases; bases with no gene match: 12. This chain's CDR3 is CASGTGLAGAGTQYF. The CDR3 bases are TGTGCCAGCGGGACAGGACTAGCGGGTGCTGGTACGCAGTATTTT.

Comments on this clonotype: A much larger clone sits a single nucleotide away, making a read error possible. The chain uses TRBV4-1 and TRBJ2-7; the D call may be TRBD1 or TRBD2 (5 bases each). This CDR3 contains 14 residues. Germline loops: CDR1 MGHRA, CDR2 YSYEKL. This CDR3 reads CASSPYGGTYGQYF. The CDR3 DNA follows: TGCGCCAGCAGCCCCTATGGGGGAACCTACGGGCAGTACTTC.

Many counts were recorded for this clonotype. This sequence joins TRBV5-5 and TRBJ2-1; no firm D call. Germline V CDR1 and CDR2: SGHKS, YYEKEE (reference sequence). The CDR3 sequence is 13 residues long. Trimming shortened V by 2 bases and J by 4 bases, and 7 bases separated the two germline ends. For the CDR3, the DNA is TGTGCCAGCAGCTTCAGACCGTACAATGAGCAGTTCTTC. Amino acids: CASSFRPYNEQFF.

This clonotype was recorded many times. The gene calls are TRBV28 and TRBJ2-1; maybe TRBD2 (5 bases). The CDR3 consists of 15 residues. CDR1 is MDHEN, CDR2 SYDVKM, per germline. V was cut by 7 bases and J by 2 bases, with 15 bases left in between. CDR3 nucleotide sequence: TGTGCCAGCACCTCAAGGACGGAGGCCTACAATGAGCAGTTCTTC. Residues: CASTSRTEAYNEQFF.

This clonotype turned up a few times. This chain uses TRBV10-1 with TRBJ2-1; TRBD2 matches 7 bases. Germline loops: CDR1 WNHNN, CDR2 SYGVQD (reference sequence). V dropped 0 bases and J dropped 0; count of bases not matched to a gene: 2. The CDR3 is 16 amino acids. The CDR3 loop is CASSESRGISYNEQFF. The DNA for the CDR3 is TGCGCCAGCAGTGAGTCGCGGGGGATCTCCTACAATGAGCAGTTCTTC.

This clonotype was observed many times. V is TRBV7-2 and J is TRBJ1-5, with TRBD1 matching over 8 bases. The CDR3 has 14 residues. Germline V gene lookup returns CDR1 SGHTA and CDR2 FQGNSA. V lost 4 bases and J lost 8; bases outside the gene matches: 7. Here the CDR3 DNA reads TGTGCCAGCAGCTCCAGGGGGCTCGGGGAGCCCCAGCATTTT. As protein: CASSSRGLGEPQHF.

For this clonotype: This clone may be a read error of a much larger clone one base away. Since the CDR3 does not end with the conserved phenylalanine or tryptophan, this likely comes from a read error. V is TRBV2 and J is TRBJ1-1; D remains unclear. Deletions cut 8 bases from V and 1 base from J, with 14 bases between. The germline V gene has CDR1 SNHLY and CDR2 FYNNEI. The CDR3 is made up of 14 amino acids. CDR3 nucleotides: TGTGCCAGCTCACCCGGGAACGGGAACACTGAAGCTTTCCTT. Translated: CASSPGNGNTEAFL.

The chain joins TRBV6-2 or TRBV6-3 to TRBJ2-2; D may match TRBD1 or TRBD2 (5 bases each). The CDR3 runs 14 residues. Per the germline V gene, CDR1 is MNHEY and CDR2 is SVGEGT. Trimming removed 7 bases at V and 4 bases at J, with 13 bases between. In DNA form, the CDR3 reads TGTGCCAGCACCGGGACCGAAGGCACCGGGGAGCTGTTTTTT. This sequence encodes CASTGTEGTGELFF.

At least ten counts were recorded for this clonotype. The chain joins TRBV5-1 to TRBJ1-1; 9 bases agree with TRBD1. Trimming at V came to 2 bases and at J to 5 bases, leaving 13 bases not matched to a gene. The CDR3 is made up of 17 amino acids. CDR1 and CDR2 (germline): SGHRS, YFSETQ. The CDR3 sequence: CASSFSATGGRATEAFF. The CDR3 DNA is TGCGCCAGCAGCTTCAGTGCGACAGGGGGGAGGGCGACTGAAGCTTTCTTT.

This clonotype has a count of ten or more. The CDR3 nucleotides read TGCGCCAGCAGCCTGGACGGGATCGCATATGGCTACACCTTC. Its protein is CASSLDGIAYGYTF. The gene calls are TRBV5-1 and TRBJ1-2; D not certain. The CDR3 totals 14 residues. V was shortened by 4 bases and J by 5 bases, with 15 bases between the two germline ends. Germline values: CDR1 SGHRS, CDR2 YFSETQ.

This clonotype appeared many times. The rearrangement uses TRBV11-2 and TRBJ1-1; no firm D call. The germline V and J ends were trimmed by 2 bases and 6 bases, with 4 bases remaining between them. The CDR3 length is 11 residues. Germline CDR1 reads SGHAT; CDR2 reads FQNNGV. For the CDR3, the DNA is TGTGCCAGCAGCTTAAAAGCTGAAGCTTTCTTT. Encoded protein: CASSLKAEAFF.

Ten or more counts support this clonotype. J is TRBJ2-1 and V is TRBV29-1, with a tentative D call TRBD1 (5 bases). This CDR3 is built from 14 residues. Looked up from germline, CDR1 is SQVTM and CDR2 is ANQGSEA. Deletions cut 3 bases from V and 1 base from J, with 10 bases between. The CDR3 nucleotides are TGCAGCGTTGAGGGGCAGGGTTCCTACAATGAGCAGTTCTTC. The encoded protein is CSVEGQGSYNEQFF.

This clonotype was observed at least ten times. J is TRBJ2-4 and V is TRBV2; the D gene could be TRBD1 or TRBD2 (5 bases each). Trimming shortened V by 8 bases and J by 3 bases, and 8 bases separated the two germline ends. Germline CDR1 reads SNHLY; CDR2 reads FYNNEI. This CDR3 spans 12 amino acids. CDR3 DNA sequence: TGTGCCAGCGGGGGTTTCAAAAACATTCAGTACTTC. Its translation is CASGGFKNIQYF.

This clonotype was counted only a few times. This chain links TRBV12-3 or TRBV12-4 with TRBJ2-7; either TRBD1 or TRBD2 may supply D (5 bases each). The CDR3 is 15 amino acids. V was clipped by 4 bases and J by 2 bases, with 15 bases between them. The DNA of the CDR3 is TGTGCCAGCAGTTCGGGGCAGCGCCAGACCTACGAGCAGTACTTC. Translation: CASSSGQRQTYEQYF.

This sequence joins TRBV20-1 and TRBJ1-6, with D tentatively TRBD1 (5 bases). Per the germline V gene, CDR1 is DFQATT and CDR2 is SNEGSKA (reference sequence). CDR3 length: 15 residues. Trimming removed 2 bases from V and 7 bases from J, with 15 bases in between. CDR3 region: CSARRQIFDNSPLHF. In nucleotides, the CDR3 is TGCAGTGCTAGACGACAGATCTTTGACAATTCACCCCTCCACTTT.

The CDR3 nucleotides read TGTGCCAGCAGTTTATCACAGGGTCTCACCGGGGAGCTGTTTTTT. It yields the protein CASSLSQGLTGELFF. The chain combines TRBV27 with TRBJ2-2; maybe TRBD1 (6 bases). The CDR3 length is 15 residues. Trimming stripped 0 bases from V and 4 bases from J, with 9 bases between. CDR1 MNHEY and CDR2 SMNVEV come from the germline V gene (reference sequence).

A few counts support this clonotype. The CDR3 DNA sequence: TGTGCCAGCTCACCTCCGGGCAGGCTGAACACTGAAGCTTTCTTT. Protein: CASSPPGRLNTEAFF. The chain is built from TRBV18 and TRBJ1-1; D remains ambiguous. CDR1 is KGHSH and CDR2 is LQKENI in the germline V gene. Deletions cut 3 bases from V and 0 bases from J, with 11 bases between. The CDR3 is 15 residues long.

This clonotype has ten or more counts. The J gene is TRBJ1-1, the V gene TRBV3-1, with a possible D match to TRBD1 (5 bases). The V gene lost 2 bases and the J gene lost 11 bases, with 15 bases spanning the gap. CDR3 length: 13 amino acids. Per germline, CDR1 LGHDT and CDR2 YNNKEL (reference sequence). For the CDR3, the DNA is TGTGCCAGCAGCCAACAGACAGCGCCCACGGCTTTCTTT. Residues: CASSQQTAPTAFF.